What follows are 22 T cell receptor beta chains derived from one specimen sequenced in a study of blood T cell repertoires in COVID-19. TCRdb keeps only in-frame clones here, not all; method: immunoSEQ multiplex PCR. The data hold some 200,000 clones, with roughly 87% observed a single time. Sequences were obtained from PBMCs or T cells enriched from blood (not recorded which). These receptor sequences come from a woman aged 25 to 45 who had recovered from COVID-19.

V is TRBV6-1 and J is TRBJ1-1, with D tentatively TRBD1 (5 bases). The V end lost 0 bases, the J end lost 2 bases, and 7 bases lay between the germline ends. The germline V gene has CDR1 MNHNS and CDR2 SASEGT. This CDR3 region has 14 residues. CDR3: CASSEAWGNTEAFF. The CDR3 nucleotides are TGTGCCAGCAGTGAAGCATGGGGCAACACTGAAGCTTTCTTT.

The rearrangement uses TRBV27 and TRBJ1-6; D is unresolved. There are 18 residues in the CDR3. The germline V gene has CDR1 MNHEY and CDR2 SMNVEV (reference sequence). Trimming left V 3 bases short and J 3 bases short, with 18 bases between. The CDR3 here is CASSLRGRADLYNSPLHF. CDR3 DNA: TGTGCCAGCAGTTTGCGCGGGAGAGCCGACCTCTATAATTCACCCCTCCACTTT.

This clone has only a few counts. This chain links TRBV27 with TRBJ1-3; perhaps TRBD1 as D (5 bases). Per the germline V gene, CDR1 is MNHEY and CDR2 is SMNVEV (reference sequence). The V end was cut by 5 bases, the J end by 1 base, with 12 bases between. The CDR3 length is 15 residues. CDR3 region: CASSPYTGSGNTIYF. CDR3 DNA sequence: TGTGCCAGCAGTCCGTACACAGGATCTGGAAACACCATATATTTT.

The chain recombines TRBV4-1 with TRBJ1-5; D not resolved. The germline V gene has CDR1 MGHRA and CDR2 YSYEKL. The CDR3 covers 16 residues. V dropped 1 base and J dropped 0 bases, with 10 bases sitting between them. The CDR3 DNA is TGCGCCAGCAGCCAAGGCCCCGTCGGTAGCAATCAGCCCCAGCATTTT. Its translation is CASSQGPVGSNQPQHF.

V usage is TRBV27 and J usage is TRBJ2-3, with 8 bases aligning to TRBD1. The CDR3 is 17 residues long. The V gene end was trimmed by 4 bases and the J gene end by 4 bases; junction bases not matched to a gene: 13. Per the germline V gene, CDR1 is MNHEY and CDR2 is SMNVEV (reference sequence). CDR3 in amino acids: CASSSVSGQASPDTQYF. The CDR3 nucleotides read TGTGCCAGCAGTTCGGTTTCGGGACAGGCAAGCCCAGATACGCAGTATTTT.

J is TRBJ1-6 and V is TRBV15; no definite D call. Germline CDR1 and CDR2: LNHNV and YYDKDF (reference sequence). The CDR3 totals 14 residues. The V and J ends lost 4 bases and 5 bases respectively, with 9 bases between them. The DNA of the CDR3 is TGTGCCACCAGCAAAAACAGAAATAATTCACCCCTCCACTTT. Translation: CATSKNRNNSPLHF.

The chain carries TRBV29-1 and TRBJ2-5, with D perhaps matching TRBD2 (5 bases). V dropped 3 bases and J dropped 6 bases, with 17 bases sitting between them. Germline V CDR1 and CDR2: SQVTM, ANQGSEA. The CDR3 has 14 amino acids. The CDR3 DNA is TGCAGCGTTGATTCGGCCTCTAGCCCGAAGACCCAGTACTTC. Translation gives CSVDSASSPKTQYF. Filled out from reference TRBV29-1 and TRBJ2-5, the complete variable domain reads SAVISQKPSRDICQRGTSLTIQCQVDSQVTMMFWYRQQPGQSLTLIATANQGSEATYESGFVIDKFPISRPNLTFSTLTVSNMSPEDSSIYLCSVDSASSPKTQYFGPGTRLLVL.

This clone appeared once. This sequence joins TRBV18 and TRBJ2-1; D is perhaps TRBD2 (7 bases). This CDR3 contains 17 residues. Germline V lookup: CDR1 KGHSH, CDR2 LQKENI. Trimming took 5 bases from V and 2 from J, leaving 19 bases between them. CDR3 nucleotides: TGTGCCAGCTCATCACAGGGTAGCAGCGGGACCTACAATGAGCAGTTCTTC. Residues: CASSSQGSSGTYNEQFF.

This chain uses TRBV19 with TRBJ2-6, with 7 nucleotides matching TRBD1. Germline V CDR1 and CDR2: LNHDA, SQIVND (reference sequence). The CDR3 has 18 amino acids. Trimming cost V 1 base and J 0 bases; bases outside gene matches: 6. As DNA, the CDR3 is TGTGCCAGTAGTATAGTAGGACAGGACAACTCTGGGGCCAACGTCCTGACTTTC. Its translation is CASSIVGQDNSGANVLTF.

The chain is built from TRBV9 and TRBJ2-7; 9 nucleotides match TRBD1. The CDR3 has 17 amino acids. Per germline, CDR1 SGDLS and CDR2 YYNGEE. The junction had 15 bases not matched to a gene; V was cut back by 3 bases and J by 5 bases. The CDR3 DNA reads as TGTGCCAGCAGCGCGCCCGTACAGGGGGCCGGCGTTCACGAGCAGTACTTC. Residues: CASSAPVQGAGVHEQYF.

V is TRBV5-1 and J is TRBJ2-7, with 9 bases fitting TRBD1. This CDR3 spans 14 amino acids. Germline V gene lookup returns CDR1 SGHRS and CDR2 YFSETQ. The junction had 3 bases not matched to a gene; V was cut back by 1 base and J by 4 bases. The CDR3 region is CASSLSGTGYEQYF. CDR3 in DNA: TGCGCCAGCAGCTTGTCGGGGACAGGGTACGAGCAGTACTTC.

This clone came up a few times. V and J are TRBV6-5 and TRBJ2-7; TRBD2 matches 10 bases. Germline CDR1 MNHEY, CDR2 SVGAGI. The CDR3 loop spans 15 amino acids. J gave up 0 bases and V 7 bases, and 6 bases lay outside the gene matches. Here the CDR3 reads CASNLQRGGSYEQYF. As DNA, the CDR3 is TGTGCCAGCAATCTCCAGCGGGGGGGCTCCTACGAGCAGTACTTC.

This clone appeared once. The V and J genes are TRBV5-5 and TRBJ1-5; perhaps TRBD1 as D (6 bases). Germline loops: CDR1 SGHKS, CDR2 YYEKEE (reference sequence). The length of the CDR3 is 13 residues. Trimming shortened V by 0 bases and J by 7 bases, and 8 bases separated the two germline ends. CDR3 loop: CASSLVRGQPQHF. The CDR3 coding sequence is TGTGCCAGCAGCTTGGTTAGGGGGCAGCCCCAGCATTTT. The variable domain in full, completed from reference TRBV5-5 and TRBJ1-5, reads DAGVTQSPTHLIKTRGQQVTLRCSPISGHKSVSWYQQVLGQGPQFIFQYYEKEERGRGNFPDRFSARQFPNYSSELNVNALLLGDSALYLCASSLVRGQPQHFGDGTRLSIL.

V is TRBV5-6 and J is TRBJ1-4; tentative D call: TRBD1 (6 bases). The V gene lost 2 bases and the J gene lost 0 bases, with 14 bases spanning the gap. The germline V gene has CDR1 SGHDT and CDR2 YYEEEE. The CDR3 consists of 17 residues. This CDR3 reads CASSFQGHLATNEKLFF. For the CDR3, the DNA is TGTGCCAGCAGCTTCCAGGGGCACCTTGCAACTAATGAAAAACTGTTTTTT. The full variable domain, with the rest looked up from reference TRBV5-6 and TRBJ1-4, is DAGVTQSPTHLIKTRGQQVTLRCSPKSGHDTVSWYQQALGQGPQFIFQYYEEEERQRGNFPDRFSGHQFPNYSSELNVNALLLGDSALYLCASSFQGHLATNEKLFFGSGTQLSVL.

The table lists this clone with a count of one. This sample also contains other DNA sequences that code for the same CDR3. The V gene is TRBV7-9, the J gene TRBJ2-7; D may be TRBD2 (6 bases). V was clipped by 1 base and J by 2 bases, with 9 bases between them. The CDR3 loop spans 14 amino acids. Per the germline V gene, CDR1 is SEHNR and CDR2 is FQNEAQ (reference sequence). In DNA, the CDR3 is TGTGCCAGCAGCTTAGAGGGCGGGACCTACGAGCAGTACTTC. It yields the protein CASSLEGGTYEQYF. Supplemented by reference TRBV7-9 and TRBJ2-7, the full variable domain reads DTGVSQNPRHKITKRGQNVTFRCDPISEHNRLYWYRQTLGQGPEFLTYFQNEAQLEKSRLLSDRFSAERPKGSFSTLEIQRTEQGDSAMYLCASSLEGGTYEQYFGPGTRLTVT.

The V gene is TRBV6-4, the J gene TRBJ2-3; D is uncertain. Trimming shortened V by 3 bases and J by 3 bases, and 7 bases separated the two germline ends. Per the germline V gene, CDR1 is MRHNA and CDR2 is SNTAGT. This CDR3 contains 13 residues. The CDR3 nucleotides read TGTGCCAGCAGTGATGGCGGAACAGATACGCAGTATTTT. This encodes CASSDGGTDTQYF.

This chain uses TRBV7-3 with TRBJ2-1; possible D gene TRBD1, 5 bases. CDR3 length equals 15 residues. V dropped 3 bases and J dropped 0 bases, with 9 bases sitting between them. Germline CDR1 reads SGHTA; CDR2 reads FQGTGA. The CDR3 region is CASSLTALSYNEQFF. The DNA of the CDR3 is TGTGCCAGCAGCTTGACAGCCCTCTCCTACAATGAGCAGTTCTTC. The full variable domain, with the rest looked up from reference TRBV7-3 and TRBJ2-1, is GAGVSQTPSNKVTEKGKYVELRCDPISGHTALYWYRQSLGQGPEFLIYFQGTGAADDSGLPNDRFFAVRPEGSVSTLKIQRTERGDSAVYLCASSLTALSYNEQFFGPGTRLTVL.

The genes are TRBV7-9 and TRBJ2-7, with D unclear. The germline V gene has CDR1 SEHNR and CDR2 FQNEAQ (reference sequence). The CDR3 extends over 12 amino acids. V was clipped by 5 bases and J by 1 base, with 6 bases between them. CDR3 in amino acids: CASSPRSYEQYF. CDR3 nucleotide sequence: TGTGCCAGCAGCCCCCGTTCCTACGAGCAGTACTTC.

The gene calls are TRBV25-1 and TRBJ2-7, with D perhaps matching TRBD1 (6 bases). Trimming shortened V by 4 bases and J by 2 bases, and 9 bases separated the two germline ends. This CDR3 region has 13 residues. CDR1 MGHDK and CDR2 SYGVNS come from the germline V gene. The DNA for the CDR3 is TGTGCCAGCAGTGTAGGGACACCCTACGAGCAGTACTTC. It encodes CASSVGTPYEQYF.

The chain links TRBV4-3 to TRBJ1-2; 11 bases are a match to TRBD1. CDR3 length: 14 amino acids. CDR1 is LGHNA, CDR2 YSLEER, per germline. V lost 4 bases, J lost 6 bases, and 4 bases stayed unmatched. The DNA of the CDR3 is TGCGCCAGCAGCCTCGGGACAGGGGGAAATGGCTACACCTTC. This sequence encodes CASSLGTGGNGYTF.

On this clone: The identical CDR3 is also encoded by other nucleotide sequences in the sample. The chain combines TRBV3-1 (or the pseudogene TRBV3-2) with TRBJ2-3; no definite D call. CDR1 is LGHDT and CDR2 is YNNKEL in the germline V gene (reference sequence). V dropped 0 bases and J dropped 3 bases, with 7 bases sitting between them. This CDR3 has 14 residues. CDR3 DNA sequence: TGTGCCAGCAGCCAAGACTCCGGGACAGATACGCAGTATTTT. Translation gives CASSQDSGTDTQYF.

The chain uses TRBV11-3 and TRBJ2-4, with D maybe TRBD1 (6 bases). Trimming took 1 base from V and 8 from J, leaving 9 bases between them. The CDR3 sequence is 13 residues long. Germline V lookup: CDR1 SGHNT, CDR2 YENEEA. The CDR3 here is CASSLAQGDIQYF. In DNA form, the CDR3 reads TGTGCCAGCAGCTTAGCACAGGGTGACATTCAGTACTTC.